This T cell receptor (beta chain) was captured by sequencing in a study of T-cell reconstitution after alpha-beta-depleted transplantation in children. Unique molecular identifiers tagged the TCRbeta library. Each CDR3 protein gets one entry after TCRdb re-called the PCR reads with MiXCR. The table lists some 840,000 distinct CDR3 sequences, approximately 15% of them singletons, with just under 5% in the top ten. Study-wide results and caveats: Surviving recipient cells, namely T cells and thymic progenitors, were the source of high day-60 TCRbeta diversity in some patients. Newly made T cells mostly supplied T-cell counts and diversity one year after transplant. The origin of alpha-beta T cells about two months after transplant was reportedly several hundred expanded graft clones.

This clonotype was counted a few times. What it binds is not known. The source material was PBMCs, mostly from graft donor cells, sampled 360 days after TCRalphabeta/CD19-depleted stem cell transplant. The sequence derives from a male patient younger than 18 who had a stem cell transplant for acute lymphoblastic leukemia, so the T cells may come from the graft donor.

The CDR3 bases are TGTGCCAGCAGTTACCCACGGACTAGCGGGAGGGCCAATGAGCAGTTCTTC. Its protein product is CASSYPRTSGRANEQFF. The rearrangement uses TRBV6-5 and TRBJ2-1; 15 bases are a match to TRBD2. V trimming: 2 bases; J trimming: 6 bases; junction bases outside the gene matches: 5. The CDR3 has 17 amino acids. The germline V gene encodes CDR1 MNHEY and CDR2 SVGAGI.